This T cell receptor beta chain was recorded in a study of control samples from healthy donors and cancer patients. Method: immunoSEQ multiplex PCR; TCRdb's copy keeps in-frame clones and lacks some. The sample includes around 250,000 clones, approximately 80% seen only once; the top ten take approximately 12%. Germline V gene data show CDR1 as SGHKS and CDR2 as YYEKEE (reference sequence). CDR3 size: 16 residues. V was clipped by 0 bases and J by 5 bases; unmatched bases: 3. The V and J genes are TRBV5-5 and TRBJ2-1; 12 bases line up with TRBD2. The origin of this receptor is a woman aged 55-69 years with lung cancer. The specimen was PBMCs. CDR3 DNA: TGTGCCAGCAGCTTGGCCCGGACTAGCGGGAACAATGAGCAGTTCTTC. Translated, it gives CASSLARTSGNNEQFF.